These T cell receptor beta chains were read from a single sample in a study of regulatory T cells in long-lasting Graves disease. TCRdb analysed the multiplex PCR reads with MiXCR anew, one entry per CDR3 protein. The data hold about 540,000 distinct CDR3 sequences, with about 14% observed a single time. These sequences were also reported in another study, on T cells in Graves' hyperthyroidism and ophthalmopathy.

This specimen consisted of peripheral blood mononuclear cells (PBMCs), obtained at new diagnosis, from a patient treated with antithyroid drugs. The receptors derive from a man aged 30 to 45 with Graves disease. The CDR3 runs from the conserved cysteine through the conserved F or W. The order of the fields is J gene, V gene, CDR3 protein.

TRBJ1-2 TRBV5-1 CASSPQGDYSAF
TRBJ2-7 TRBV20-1 CSAPQRGGSSYEQYF
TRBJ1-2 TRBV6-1 CASSESLGRRTGEGYTF
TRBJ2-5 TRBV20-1 CSAARPSGSRLRETQYF
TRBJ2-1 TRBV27 CASTRWGGSSYNEQFF
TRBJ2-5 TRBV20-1 CSAPSGGGRETQYF
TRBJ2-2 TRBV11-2 CASSLVDTGELFF
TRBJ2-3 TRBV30 CAWDSGGDTQYF
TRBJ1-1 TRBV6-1 CASSQGPTADWNTEAFF
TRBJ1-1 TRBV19 CASRYRVNTEAFF
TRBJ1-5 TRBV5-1 CASSSRTGEGHPQHF
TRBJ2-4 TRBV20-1 CSARFEAGGNIQYF
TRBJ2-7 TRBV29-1 CSVDDGSSYEQYF
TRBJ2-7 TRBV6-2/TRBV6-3 CASVVRVYSYEQYF
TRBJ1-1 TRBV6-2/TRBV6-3 CASSYSGAGQAFF
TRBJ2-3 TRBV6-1 CASSKPSQGHITDTQYF
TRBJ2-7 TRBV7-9 CASSPEWQIYEQYF
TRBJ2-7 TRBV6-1 CASRAGLEQYF
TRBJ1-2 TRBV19 CASSMLIYGYTF
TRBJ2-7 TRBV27 CASRRGLAKVYEQYF
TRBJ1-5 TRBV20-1 CSASSPSGNQPQHF
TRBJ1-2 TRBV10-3 CAISDSGRWGGYTF
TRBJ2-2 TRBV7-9 CAPRRTRTGMNTGELFF
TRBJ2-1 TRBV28 CASSSLHLTRNAYNEQFF
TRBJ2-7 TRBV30 CAWSRDRADEQYF
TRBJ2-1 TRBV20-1 CSARGAVSNEQFF
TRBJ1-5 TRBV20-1 CSASALKGNQPQHF
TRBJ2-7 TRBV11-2 CASNPGKMFPPRYEQYF
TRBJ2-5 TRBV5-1 CASSPTPGTQETQYF
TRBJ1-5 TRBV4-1 CASSQDLGYRVNQPQHF
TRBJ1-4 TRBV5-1 CASSLELGRGEKLFF
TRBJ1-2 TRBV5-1 CASDTDIGGYTF
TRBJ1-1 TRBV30 CAWRTTGMNTEAFF
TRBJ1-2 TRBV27 CASSLFGQGYGYTF
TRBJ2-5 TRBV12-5 CASGSLTSGLQETQYF
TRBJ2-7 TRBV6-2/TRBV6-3 CASSYQADSYEQYF
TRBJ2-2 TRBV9 CASSVAQGFTGELFF
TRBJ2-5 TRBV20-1 CSATNRGRETQYF
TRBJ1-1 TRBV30 CASARGRNTEAFF
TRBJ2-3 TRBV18 CASSWGSPADTQYF
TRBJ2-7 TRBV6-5 CASSYSPGVGYEQYF
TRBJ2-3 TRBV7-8 CASSQGLAEPYTDTQYF
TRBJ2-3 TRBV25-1 CASIRAETDTQYF
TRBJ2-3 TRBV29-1 CSVASGNADTQYF
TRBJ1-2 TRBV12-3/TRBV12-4 CASTPGGDYGYTF
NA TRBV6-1 CASSRSALARETQYF
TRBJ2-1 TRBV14 CASSLPGLAGADEQFF
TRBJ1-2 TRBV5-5 CASSSPQGGANYGYTF
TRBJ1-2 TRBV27 CASSSLRQLPYYGYTF
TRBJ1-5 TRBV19 CASRKQGYQPQHF
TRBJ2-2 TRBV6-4 CASSVSGNRELFF
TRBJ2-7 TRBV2 CASSEGGGTKVYGAYEQYF
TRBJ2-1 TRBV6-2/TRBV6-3 CASTTGPSSYNEQFF